The table lists the clone carrying this T cell receptor (beta chain) with a count of one. This sample is part of a study of shared clonotypes between healthy human individuals. CDR1 is SEHNR, CDR2 FQNEAQ, per germline (reference sequence). The CDR3 sequence is 16 residues long. V lost 5 bases to trimming and J lost 5 bases; unmatched junction nucleotides: 6. Libraries were prepared by immunoSEQ multiplex PCR; TCRdb keeps only in-frame clonotypes and omits some of them. The data contain roughly 2.4 million clones, almost 96% of them singletons. This clonotype was sampled from a man aged 18 to 35 in good health. The V gene is TRBV7-9, the J gene TRBJ1-4; 12 bases map to TRBD1. The sequenced sample was naive CD4+ T cells sorted from blood. As to subset: CD45RA+ positively selected. The CDR3 protein is CASSHRDRGRNEKLFF. The CDR3 coding sequence is TGTGCCAGCAGCCACCGGGACAGGGGGCGGAATGAAAAACTGTTTTTT.